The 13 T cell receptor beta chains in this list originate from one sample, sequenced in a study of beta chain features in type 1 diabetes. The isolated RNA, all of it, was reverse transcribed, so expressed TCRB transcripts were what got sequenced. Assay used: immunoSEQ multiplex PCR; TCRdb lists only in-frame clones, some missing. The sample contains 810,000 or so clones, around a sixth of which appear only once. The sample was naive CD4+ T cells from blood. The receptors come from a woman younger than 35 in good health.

The CDR3 nucleotides read TGTGCCAGTAGTATGGTGGACATTCAGCCCCAGCATTTT. The encoded protein is CASSMVDIQPQHF. This sequence joins TRBV19 and TRBJ1-5; tentative D call: TRBD1 (5 bases). Germline V gene lookup returns CDR1 LNHDA and CDR2 SQIVND (reference sequence). With 3 bases removed from V and 6 bases from J, the gap between germline ends came to 9 bases. The CDR3 sequence is 13 residues long.

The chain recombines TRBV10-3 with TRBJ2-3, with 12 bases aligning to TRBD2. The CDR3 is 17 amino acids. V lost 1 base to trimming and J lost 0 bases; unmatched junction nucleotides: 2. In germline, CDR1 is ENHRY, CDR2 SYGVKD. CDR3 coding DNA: TGTGCCATCAGTGAGTGGACTAGCGGGACTAGCACAGATACGCAGTATTTT. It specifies CAISEWTSGTSTDTQYF.

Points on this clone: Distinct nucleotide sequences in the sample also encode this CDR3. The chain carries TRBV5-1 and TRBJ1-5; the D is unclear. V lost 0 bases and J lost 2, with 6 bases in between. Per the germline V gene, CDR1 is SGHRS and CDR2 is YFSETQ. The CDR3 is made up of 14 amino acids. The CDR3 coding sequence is TGCGCCAGCAGCTTGGGGGGAGGCAATCAGCCCCAGCATTTT. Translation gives CASSLGGGNQPQHF.

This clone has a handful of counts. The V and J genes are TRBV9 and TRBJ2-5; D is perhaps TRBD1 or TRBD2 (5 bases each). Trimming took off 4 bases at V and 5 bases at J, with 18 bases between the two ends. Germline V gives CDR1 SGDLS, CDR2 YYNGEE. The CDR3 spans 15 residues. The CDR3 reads CASSTMGRGGETQYF. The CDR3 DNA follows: TGTGCCAGCAGCACAATGGGACGTGGCGGGGAGACCCAGTACTTC.

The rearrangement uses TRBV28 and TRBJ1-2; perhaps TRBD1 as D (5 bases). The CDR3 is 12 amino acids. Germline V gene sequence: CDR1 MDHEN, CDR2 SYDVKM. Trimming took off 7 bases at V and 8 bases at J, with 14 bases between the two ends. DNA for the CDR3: TGTGCCAGCAAACTCTCAGGGAGCGGCTACACCTTC. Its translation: CASKLSGSGYTF.

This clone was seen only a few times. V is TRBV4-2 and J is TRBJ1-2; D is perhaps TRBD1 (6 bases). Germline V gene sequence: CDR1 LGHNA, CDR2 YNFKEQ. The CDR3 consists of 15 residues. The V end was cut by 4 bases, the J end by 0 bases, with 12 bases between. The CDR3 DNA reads TGTGCCAGCAGCCCTCGTGCAGGGGCTAACTATGGCTACACCTTC. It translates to CASSPRAGANYGYTF.

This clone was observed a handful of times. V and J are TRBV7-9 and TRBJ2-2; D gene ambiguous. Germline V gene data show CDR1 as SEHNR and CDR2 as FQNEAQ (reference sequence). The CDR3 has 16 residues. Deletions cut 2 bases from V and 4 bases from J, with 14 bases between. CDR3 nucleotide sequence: TGTGCCAGCAGCTTACCTGGCTCATCCGGCACCGGGGAGCTGTTTTTT. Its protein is CASSLPGSSGTGELFF.

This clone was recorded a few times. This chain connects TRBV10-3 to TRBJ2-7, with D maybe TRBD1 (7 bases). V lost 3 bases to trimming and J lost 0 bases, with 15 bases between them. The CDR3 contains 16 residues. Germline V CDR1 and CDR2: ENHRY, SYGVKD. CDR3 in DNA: TGTGCCATCAGTGACCGTCAGGGGGGAAGCTCCTACGAGCAGTACTTC. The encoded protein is CAISDRQGGSSYEQYF.

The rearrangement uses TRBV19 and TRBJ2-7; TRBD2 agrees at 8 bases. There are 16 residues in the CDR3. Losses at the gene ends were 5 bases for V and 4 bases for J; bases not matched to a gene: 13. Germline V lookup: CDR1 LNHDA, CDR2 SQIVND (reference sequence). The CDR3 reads CASSRTMLAGMYEQYF. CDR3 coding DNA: TGTGCCAGTAGTCGGACCATGTTAGCGGGAATGTACGAGCAGTACTTC.

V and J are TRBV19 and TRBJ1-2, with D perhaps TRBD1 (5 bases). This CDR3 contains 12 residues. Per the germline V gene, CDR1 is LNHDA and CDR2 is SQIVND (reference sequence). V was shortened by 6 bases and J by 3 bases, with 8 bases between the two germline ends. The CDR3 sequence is CASRDNDYGYTF. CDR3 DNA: TGTGCCAGTAGGGACAACGACTATGGCTACACCTTC.

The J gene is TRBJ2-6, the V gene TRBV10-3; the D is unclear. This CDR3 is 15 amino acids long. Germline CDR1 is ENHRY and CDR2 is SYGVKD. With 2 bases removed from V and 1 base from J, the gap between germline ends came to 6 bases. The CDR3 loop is CAISEGTSGANVLTF. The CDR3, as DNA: TGTGCCATCAGTGAGGGCACTTCTGGGGCCAACGTCCTGACTTTC.

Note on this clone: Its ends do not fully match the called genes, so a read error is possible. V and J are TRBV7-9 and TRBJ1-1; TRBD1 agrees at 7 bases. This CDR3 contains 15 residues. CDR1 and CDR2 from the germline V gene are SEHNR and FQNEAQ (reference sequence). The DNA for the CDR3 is TGTGTCAGCAGCAAAAGGGACAGATTTTACACTGAAGCTTTCTTT. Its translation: CVSSKRDRFYTEAFF.

CDR3 sequence: CARKSHPLSKVGGSSYNEQFF. CDR3 sequence (DNA): TGTGCCAGAAAGAGCCACCCTCTTTCGAAGGTCGGGGGGAGCTCCTACAATGAGCAGTTCTTC. The V and J genes are TRBV19 and TRBJ2-1, with 7 bases identical to TRBD2. Trimming at V came to 9 bases and at J to 0 bases, leaving 26 bases not matched to a gene. Germline assignment: CDR1 LNHDA and CDR2 SQIVND (reference sequence). This CDR3 spans 21 amino acids.